The clone carrying this T cell receptor (beta chain) showed up many times. MiXCR reprocessed the PCR reads for TCRdb. This table holds 40,000 to 45,000 clones, about 3.3% found once. These data belong to a study of metastatic and nonmetastatic thyroid tumors. CDR3 size: 12 residues. Trimming left V 7 bases short and J 10 bases short, with 17 bases between. Germline CDR1 reads DFQATT; CDR2 reads SNEGSKA (reference sequence). Thyroid surgery took place with no prior treatment in any patient. J is TRBJ2-1 and V is TRBV20-1, with D uncertain. The clonotype comes from a female donor with papillary thyroid cancer or a benign thyroid nodule (not recorded which). Some clones in this sample may be carry-over from other donors' samples. Sequencing used blood. The CDR3 reads CSVAQPHPEQFF. For the CDR3, the DNA is TGCAGTGTCGCACAGCCCCACCCCGAGCAGTTCTTC.